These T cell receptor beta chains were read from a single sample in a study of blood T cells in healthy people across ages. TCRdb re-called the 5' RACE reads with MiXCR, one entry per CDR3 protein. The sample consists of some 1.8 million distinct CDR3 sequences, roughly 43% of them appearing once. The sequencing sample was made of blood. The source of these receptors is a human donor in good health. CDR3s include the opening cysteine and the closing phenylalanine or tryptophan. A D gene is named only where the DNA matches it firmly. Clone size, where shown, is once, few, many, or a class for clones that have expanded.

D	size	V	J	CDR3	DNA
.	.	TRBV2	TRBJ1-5	CASSEALGGSQPQHF	TGTGCCAGCAGTGAAGCGCTGGGGGGTTCTCAGCCCCAGCATTTT
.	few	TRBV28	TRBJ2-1	CASSLGRRQNEQFF	TGTGCCAGCAGTTTAGGGAGACGACAGAATGAGCAGTTCTTC
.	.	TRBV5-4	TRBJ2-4	CASSLDGQPWYNEQYF	TGTGCCAGCAGCTTGGACGGCCAGCCCTGGTACAATGAGCAGTACTTC
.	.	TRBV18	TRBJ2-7	CASSPGQTLSEQYF	TGTGCCAGCTCACCGGGGCAAACCCTTAGTGAGCAGTACTTC
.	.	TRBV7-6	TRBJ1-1	CASSRFAGTLGTEAFF	TGTGCCAGCAGCCGCTTCGCTGGGACCCTGGGGACTGAAGCTTTCTTT
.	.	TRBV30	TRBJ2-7	CAWSPADYEQYF	TGTGCCTGGTCCCCCGCGGACTACGAGCAGTACTTC
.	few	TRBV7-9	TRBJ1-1	CASSSGPWNTEAFF	TGTGCCAGCAGCTCGGGACCCTGGAACACTGAAGCTTTCTTT
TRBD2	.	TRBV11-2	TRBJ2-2	CASSLYLSGGNTGELFF	TGTGCCAGCAGCTTATACCTTAGCGGGGGGAACACCGGGGAGCTGTTTTTT
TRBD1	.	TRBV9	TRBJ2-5	CASTRGGQGAETQYF	TGTGCCAGCACCCGAGGGGGACAGGGGGCCGAGACCCAGTACTTC
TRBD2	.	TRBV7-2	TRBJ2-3	CASSLEPSGDEQYF	TGTGCCAGCAGCTTAGAGCCTAGCGGGGATGAGCAGTATTTT
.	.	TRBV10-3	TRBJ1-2	CAISEASGAPGGYTF	TGTGCCATCAGTGAAGCCTCAGGGGCTCCAGGTGGCTACACCTTC
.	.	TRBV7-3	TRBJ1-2	CASSSLSGPATGYTF	TGTGCCAGCAGCTCCCTGTCCGGGCCCGCCACCGGCTACACCTTC
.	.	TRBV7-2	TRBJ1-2	CAGSLGRGYTF	TGTGCCGGCAGCTTGGGGAGAGGCTACACCTTC
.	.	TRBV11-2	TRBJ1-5	CASSLDAVAGYAWGDQPQHF	TGTGCCAGCAGCTTAGATGCAGTCGCGGGGTACGCCTGGGGGGATCAGCCCCAGCATTTT
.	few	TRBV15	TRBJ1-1	CATSRVETENYEAFF	TGTGCCACCAGCAGAGTTGAGACAGAGAATTATGAAGCTTTCTTT